Presented here are 30 T cell receptor beta chains from one specimen sequenced in a study of beta chain features in type 1 diabetes. Study conclusions and caveats: Within each of all four CD4+ subsets, Type 1 diabetes patients had TCRB CDR3s that were moderately but significantly shorter.

As every portion of the isolated RNA was reverse transcribed, the sequencing read expressed TCRB transcripts. The assay was immunoSEQ multiplex PCR, and TCRdb's table has in-frame clones only and misses some. The sample contains about 650,000 clones, under 15% of which appear only once. These receptors are not linked to any known antigen. The sequenced material came from naive CD4+ T cells from blood. These receptor sequences come from a man aged 25-40 years with type 1 diabetes.

This clone has just a few counts. This same CDR3 is encoded by further DNA sequences in the sample. This chain joins TRBV2 and TRBJ1-1; D gene unclear. The CDR3 extends over 12 amino acids. The V end lost 3 bases, the J end lost 0 bases, and 2 bases lay between the germline ends. CDR1 and CDR2 from the germline V gene are SNHLY and FYNNEI. CDR3 loop: CASSELNTEAFF. In nucleotides, the CDR3 is TGTGCCAGCAGTGAGTTGAACACTGAAGCTTTCTTT.

This clone was detected once. This chain joins TRBV5-1 and TRBJ1-5; D is possibly TRBD1 (6 bases). This CDR3 has 15 amino acids. With 0 bases removed from V and 5 bases from J, the gap between germline ends came to 12 bases. Germline CDR1 SGHRS, CDR2 YFSETQ. CDR3 DNA: TGCGCCAGCAGCTTGGGCGGGGACACCTATCAGCCCCAGCATTTT. It translates to CASSLGGDTYQPQHF. The complete variable domain, with remaining parts taken from reference TRBV5-1 and TRBJ1-5, reads KAGVTQTPRYLIKTRGQQVTLSCSPISGHRSVSWYQQTPGQGLQFLFEYFSETQRNKGNFPGRFSGRQFSNSRSEMNVSTLELGDSALYLCASSLGGDTYQPQHFGDGTRLSIL.

The chain couples TRBV5-1 to TRBJ2-5, with a tentative D call TRBD1 (5 bases). V shed 1 base and J shed 12 bases, with 13 bases lying between them. This CDR3 is built from 12 residues. CDR1 is SGHRS, CDR2 YFSETQ, per germline. The CDR3 DNA sequence: TGCGCCAGCAGCTTGAGAGGACAAGGAGAGTACTTC. The encoded protein is CASSLRGQGEYF.

This clone was found a few times. Different DNA sequences within this sample yield the same CDR3. The chain carries TRBV29-1 and TRBJ1-2, with TRBD1 as a possible D gene (5 bases). Germline CDR1 and CDR2: SQVTM and ANQGSEA. The CDR3 is 11 amino acids. V lost 7 bases to trimming and J lost 4 bases, with 10 bases between them. CDR3 region: CSAQGPYGYTF. The DNA for the CDR3 is TGCAGCGCGCAGGGTCCCTATGGCTACACCTTC.

CDR3 sequence (DNA): TGCAGCGCTGGACAGGGGGGATACGAGCAGTACTTC. Encoded protein: CSAGQGGYEQYF. This rearrangement joins TRBV29-1 to TRBJ2-7; 10 bases fit TRBD1. Germline V gene sequence: CDR1 SQVTM, CDR2 ANQGSEA. J was trimmed by 4 bases and V by 7 bases; bases with no gene match: 4. CDR3 size: 12 residues.

This clone was counted only a few times. The chain links TRBV7-8 to TRBJ1-1; tentatively, D is TRBD1 (5 bases). Trimming removed 0 bases from V and 0 bases from J, with 8 bases in between. Germline V lookup: CDR1 SGHVS, CDR2 FQNEAQ. The CDR3 is 15 amino acids. The CDR3: CASSLASTVNTEAFF. CDR3 sequence (DNA): TGTGCCAGCAGCTTAGCTTCGACAGTGAACACTGAAGCTTTCTTT.

The chain employs TRBV6-5 and TRBJ1-2, with D perhaps TRBD1 (5 bases). Germline V CDR1 and CDR2: MNHEY, SVGAGI. This CDR3 is 13 amino acids long. Trimming stripped 6 bases from V and 2 bases from J, with 10 bases between. CDR3 amino acids: CASSSGLNYGYTF. CDR3 DNA: TGTGCCAGCAGCTCGGGACTCAACTATGGCTACACCTTC.

V is TRBV12-5 and J is TRBJ1-5; tentative D call: TRBD1 (5 bases). The CDR3 spans 17 residues. The germline CDR1 and CDR2 sequences are LGHNT and FRNRAP. Trimming stripped 7 bases from V and 4 bases from J, with 23 bases between. The CDR3 loop is CASASPGEGFSNQPQHF. The DNA of the CDR3 is TGTGCTAGTGCCTCCCCGGGGGAAGGGTTTTCGAATCAGCCCCAGCATTTT.

This clone was seen only a few times. The chain employs TRBV10-3 and TRBJ2-7; D possibly matches TRBD1 or TRBD2 (5 bases each). Trimming removed 7 bases at V and 1 base at J, with 14 bases between. This CDR3 comprises 14 residues. Per the germline V gene, CDR1 is ENHRY and CDR2 is SYGVKD. The CDR3 sequence: CAIKSGTESYEQYF. The CDR3 DNA sequence: TGTGCCATCAAATCCGGGACGGAGTCCTACGAGCAGTACTTC.

The chain uses TRBV9 and TRBJ2-1; 7 nucleotides match TRBD1. This CDR3 has 14 amino acids. V gave up 4 bases and J gave up 7 bases; unmatched junction bases: 8. Per the germline V gene, CDR1 is SGDLS and CDR2 is YYNGEE. The CDR3 loop reads CASSTRQGPNEQFF. In DNA, the CDR3 is TGTGCCAGCAGCACCCGACAGGGTCCGAATGAGCAGTTCTTC.

The chain recombines TRBV7-2 with TRBJ2-7; perhaps TRBD1 as D (5 bases). The germline V gene has CDR1 SGHTA and CDR2 FQGNSA. V was cut by 0 bases and J by 3 bases, with 12 bases left in between. CDR3 size: 15 residues. CDR3 DNA: TGTGCCAGCAGCTTAGCGCCAGGGATTGGCTACGAGCAGTACTTC. This gives the protein CASSLAPGIGYEQYF. Based on the CDR3 plus reference TRBV7-2 and TRBJ2-7, the full variable domain is GAGVSQSPSNKVTEKGKDVELRCDPISGHTALYWYRQSLGQGLEFLIYFQGNSAPDKSGLPSDRFSAERTGGSVSTLTIQRTQQEDSAVYLCASSLAPGIGYEQYFGPGTRLTVT.

This clone was recorded a few times. The J gene is TRBJ2-5, the V gene TRBV7-8, with TRBD2 matching 7 bases. Germline lookup yields CDR1 SGHVS and CDR2 FQNEAQ. After removal of 0 bases from V and 1 base from J, the junction contained 2 bases not matched to a gene. The CDR3 consists of 15 residues. The CDR3 reads CASSLALAAQETQYF. CDR3 sequence (DNA): TGTGCCAGCAGCTTAGCGCTAGCGGCCCAAGAGACCCAGTACTTC.

The chain links TRBV6-6 to TRBJ1-6, with D uncertain. CDR3 size: 11 residues. Germline V lookup: CDR1 MNHNY, CDR2 SVGAGI (reference sequence). The germline V and J ends were trimmed by 7 bases and 14 bases, with 12 bases remaining between them. The CDR3 loop is CASKEETALHF. The CDR3 coding sequence is TGTGCCAGCAAGGAGGAGACGGCCCTCCACTTT.

On this clone: At one end, the junction sequence differs from germline, possibly due to a read error. CDR3 in DNA: TGTGCCAGCACCGTAGATTTAGGGGCCGGGGGCACAGATACGCAGTATTTT. The encoded protein is CASTVDLGAGGTDTQYF. This chain links TRBV9 with TRBJ2-3; the D gene could be TRBD1 or TRBD2 (5 bases each). From germline, CDR1 is SGDLS and CDR2 YYNGEE. The CDR3 spans 17 residues.

Points on this clone: Other DNA sequences from this sample encode an identical CDR3 as well. This chain uses TRBV2 with TRBJ2-3; the D gene is possibly TRBD1 (5 bases). The germline CDR1 and CDR2 sequences are SNHLY and FYNNEI. V was shortened by 3 bases and J by 4 bases, with 8 bases between the two germline ends. The CDR3 contains 13 residues. CDR3 bases: TGTGCCAGCAGTGACACAGGCGCAGATACGCAGTATTTT. Its translation: CASSDTGADTQYF.

Worth noting for this clone: The same CDR3 arises from other DNA sequences in this sample as well. The chain links TRBV10-3 to TRBJ2-1; 11 nucleotides align to TRBD2. V was clipped by 3 bases and J by 6 bases; unmatched bases: 4. Germline loops: CDR1 ENHRY, CDR2 SYGVKD. The CDR3 has 15 amino acids. The CDR3: CAISEGLAGGNEQFF. The CDR3 region has the DNA TGTGCCATCAGTGAAGGGCTAGCGGGGGGCAATGAGCAGTTCTTC.

The J gene is TRBJ2-2, the V gene TRBV4-3; perhaps TRBD2 as D (5 bases). CDR1 is LGHNA, CDR2 YSLEER, per germline. The CDR3 consists of 19 residues. V was pared by 0 bases and J by 2 bases, with 19 bases between. Here the CDR3 reads CASSQDVLVAGLNTGELFF. The CDR3 DNA reads TGCGCCAGCAGCCAAGATGTGCTAGTGGCAGGACTCAACACCGGGGAGCTGTTTTTT.

This chain connects TRBV9 to TRBJ2-7, with 8 bases aligning to TRBD1. V dropped 2 bases and J dropped 5; count of bases not matched to a gene: 9. This CDR3 region has 15 residues. Germline V gene lookup returns CDR1 SGDLS and CDR2 YYNGEE. In DNA form, the CDR3 reads TGTGCCAGCAGCGTCATAGGAGACAGGGGCAACGAGCAGTACTTC. Encoded protein: CASSVIGDRGNEQYF.

The chain joins TRBV7-3 to TRBJ2-1; 11 bases agree with TRBD2. The germline V gene has CDR1 SGHTA and CDR2 FQGTGA. With V trimmed by 5 bases and J by 7 bases, 7 bases remained unmatched. The CDR3 loop spans 15 amino acids. CDR3 in amino acids: CASSVSGGARNEQFF. In DNA, the CDR3 is TGTGCCAGCAGCGTTAGCGGGGGGGCCCGGAATGAGCAGTTCTTC. Together with reference TRBV7-3 and TRBJ2-1, the CDR3 gives the full variable domain: GAGVSQTPSNKVTEKGKYVELRCDPISGHTALYWYRQSLGQGPEFLIYFQGTGAADDSGLPNDRFFAVRPEGSVSTLKIQRTERGDSAVYLCASSVSGGARNEQFFGPGTRLTVL.

This chain joins TRBV7-7 and TRBJ2-5; possibly TRBD2 for D (6 bases). The CDR3 is made up of 15 amino acids. The V gene's germline CDR1 is SSHAT and CDR2 FNYEAQ (reference sequence). The ends were cut back, 7 bases at V and 4 bases at J, with 19 bases in the middle. The CDR3 DNA sequence: TGTGCCAGCACCTCCTCCCCTACCGGGGGAGAGACCCAGTACTTC. Protein: CASTSSPTGGETQYF.

A few counts support this clone. V gene TRBV30 combines with J gene TRBJ1-1, with D possibly being TRBD1 (6 bases). Germline-derived CDR1 and CDR2 are GTSNPN and SVGIG (reference sequence). V gave up 7 bases and J gave up 0 bases, with 18 bases separating them. This CDR3 is 15 amino acids long. In DNA, the CDR3 is TGTGCCTCATTACTCTCGGACAGCCTGAACACTGAAGCTTTCTTT. Protein product: CASLLSDSLNTEAFF. Complete variable domain (other parts from reference TRBV30 and TRBJ1-1): SQTIHQWPATLVQPVGSPLSLECTVEGTSNPNLYWYRQAAGRGLQLLFYSVGIGQISSEVPQNLSASRPQDRQFILSSKKLLLSDSGFYLCASLLSDSLNTEAFFGQGTRLTVV.

This rearrangement joins TRBV5-1 to TRBJ2-5, with D unresolved. This CDR3 is 15 amino acids long. Germline V gives CDR1 SGHRS, CDR2 YFSETQ. The V gene lost 1 base and the J gene lost 0 bases, with 10 bases spanning the gap. CDR3 sequence (DNA): TGCGCCAGCAGCTTGATGGCGACGTACCAAGAGACCCAGTACTTC. As protein: CASSLMATYQETQYF.

This clone was seen a few times. The chain has TRBV30 and TRBJ1-2; D might be TRBD1 (6 bases). The CDR3 contains 13 residues. Trimming took 3 bases from V and 8 from J, leaving 16 bases between them. Germline lookup yields CDR1 GTSNPN and CDR2 SVGIG (reference sequence). Written as DNA, the CDR3 is TGTGCCTGGAGCTCAGGGGACGCTCGGGGCTACACCTTC. Protein sequence: CAWSSGDARGYTF. Variable domain in full (rest from reference TRBV30 and TRBJ1-2): SQTIHQWPATLVQPVGSPLSLECTVEGTSNPNLYWYRQAAGRGLQLLFYSVGIGQISSEVPQNLSASRPQDRQFILSSKKLLLSDSGFYLCAWSSGDARGYTFGSGTRLTVV.

This clone was recorded a few times. The J gene is TRBJ1-2, the V gene TRBV9, with D unclear. Germline CDR1 and CDR2: SGDLS and YYNGEE. The germline V and J ends were trimmed by 3 bases and 6 bases, with 12 bases remaining between them. The CDR3 runs to 13 residues. The CDR3 DNA reads TGTGCCAGCAGCGGACCGTCGGGTGATGGCTACACCTTC. It codes for CASSGPSGDGYTF.

The table lists this clone with a few counts. This sequence joins TRBV5-1 and TRBJ2-7, with 9 bases identical to TRBD2. J was trimmed by 2 bases and V by 0 bases; bases with no gene match: 0. Germline CDR1 is SGHRS and CDR2 is YFSETQ. The CDR3 loop spans 14 amino acids. CDR3 DNA sequence: TGCGCCAGCAGCTTGGCTAGCGGGGCCTACGAGCAGTACTTC. Protein sequence: CASSLASGAYEQYF.

The chain recombines TRBV5-4 with TRBJ2-5; D is possibly TRBD1 (5 bases). Germline V gene sequence: CDR1 SGHNT, CDR2 YYREEE (reference sequence). The length of the CDR3 is 14 residues. V lost 4 bases and J lost 1, with 11 bases in between. The CDR3 DNA follows: TGTGCCAGCAGCGTTACAGGTATCCAAGAGACCCAGTACTTC. Amino acid sequence: CASSVTGIQETQYF. Full variable domain (missing parts from reference TRBV5-4 and TRBJ2-5): ETGVTQSPTHLIKTRGQQVTLRCSSQSGHNTVSWYQQALGQGPQFIFQYYREEENGRGNFPPRFSGLQFPNYSSELNVNALELDDSALYLCASSVTGIQETQYFGPGTRLLVL.

This clone was counted a few times. The chain couples TRBV19 to TRBJ2-3; D may be TRBD2 (6 bases). V lost 6 bases and J lost 9, with 13 bases in between. The CDR3 extends over 12 amino acids. Germline V gives CDR1 LNHDA, CDR2 SQIVND (reference sequence). CDR3 residues: CASSPWTKTQYF. In DNA form, the CDR3 reads TGTGCCAGTAGCCCATGGACTAAGACGCAGTATTTT.

This clone was observed a handful of times. This chain uses TRBV30 with TRBJ2-1; D not resolved. Germline V CDR1 and CDR2: GTSNPN, SVGIG (reference sequence). The CDR3 runs 13 residues. The V and J ends lost 5 bases and 3 bases respectively, with 11 bases between them. The DNA of the CDR3 is TGTGCCTGGTCCCCTAATAACTACAATGAGCAGTTCTTC. This sequence encodes CAWSPNNYNEQFF.

The CDR3, as DNA: TGTGCCAGCAGTGGCACTAGCGGGGGATCCGAGCAGTACTTC. Its translation: CASSGTSGGSEQYF. The chain recombines TRBV6-6 with TRBJ2-7; 11 bases line up with TRBD2. The length of the CDR3 is 14 residues. Germline CDR1 is MNHNY and CDR2 is SVGAGI (reference sequence). Unmatched junction bases numbered 6, after V lost 5 bases and J lost 6 bases.

This clone appeared a few times. This specimen includes other DNA sequences encoding the same CDR3. The CDR3 is CASRRTASSTDTQYF. As DNA, the CDR3 is TGTGCCAGCCGACGGACAGCCTCCAGCACAGATACGCAGTATTTT. The V call is TRBV6-1, the J call TRBJ2-3, with a possible D match to TRBD1 (6 bases). Between the trimmed V and J ends, which lost 8 bases and 0 bases, there was a span of 15 bases. From germline, CDR1 is MNHNS and CDR2 SASEGT. The CDR3 has 15 residues.